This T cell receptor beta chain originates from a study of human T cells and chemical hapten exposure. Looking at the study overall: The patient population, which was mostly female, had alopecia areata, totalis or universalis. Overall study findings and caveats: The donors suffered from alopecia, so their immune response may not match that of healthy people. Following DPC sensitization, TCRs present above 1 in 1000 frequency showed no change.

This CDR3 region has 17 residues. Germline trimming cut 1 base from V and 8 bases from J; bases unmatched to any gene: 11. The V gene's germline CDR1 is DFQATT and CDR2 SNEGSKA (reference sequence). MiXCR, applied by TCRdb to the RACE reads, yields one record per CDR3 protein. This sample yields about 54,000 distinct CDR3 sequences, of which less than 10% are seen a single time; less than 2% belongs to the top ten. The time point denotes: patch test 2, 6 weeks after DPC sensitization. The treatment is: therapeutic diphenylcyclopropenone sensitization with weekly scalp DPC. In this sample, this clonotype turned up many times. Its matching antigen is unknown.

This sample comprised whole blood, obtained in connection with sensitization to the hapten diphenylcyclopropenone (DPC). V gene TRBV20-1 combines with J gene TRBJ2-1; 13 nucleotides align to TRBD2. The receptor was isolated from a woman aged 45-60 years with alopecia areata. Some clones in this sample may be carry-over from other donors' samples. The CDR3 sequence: CSARASGLAGVFDEQFF. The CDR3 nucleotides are TGCAGTGCTAGAGCTTCAGGACTAGCGGGGGTCTTCGATGAGCAGTTCTTC.